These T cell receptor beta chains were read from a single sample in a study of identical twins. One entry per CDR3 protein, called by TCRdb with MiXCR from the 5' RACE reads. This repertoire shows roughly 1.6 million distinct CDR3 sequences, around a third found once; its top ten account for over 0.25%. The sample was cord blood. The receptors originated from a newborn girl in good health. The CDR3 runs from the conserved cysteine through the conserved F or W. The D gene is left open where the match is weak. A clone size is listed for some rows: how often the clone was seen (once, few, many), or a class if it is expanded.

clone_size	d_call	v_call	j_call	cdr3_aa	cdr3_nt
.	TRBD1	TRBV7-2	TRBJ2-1	CASSLVQGVYEQFF	TGTGCCAGCAGCTTAGTACAGGGGGTATACGAGCAGTTCTTC
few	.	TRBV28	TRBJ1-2	CASSSTYVSYGYTF	TGTGCCAGCAGTTCGACTTACGTCAGCTATGGCTACACCTTC
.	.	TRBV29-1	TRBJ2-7	CSVEGRSVYEQYF	TGCAGCGTTGAAGGGAGAAGTGTCTACGAGCAGTACTTC
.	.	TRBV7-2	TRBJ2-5	CALLAELPTGQETQYF	TGTGCCCTCTTAGCAGAACTTCCCACGGGTCAAGAGACCCAGTACTTC
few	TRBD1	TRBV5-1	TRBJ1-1	CASSPDRPNTEAFF	TGCGCCAGCAGCCCGGACAGGCCGAACACTGAAGCTTTCTTT
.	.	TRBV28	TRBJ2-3	CASSFSLVQGLRTDTQYF	TGTGCCAGCAGTTTTTCCTTAGTCCAGGGACTCCGCACAGATACGCAGTATTTT
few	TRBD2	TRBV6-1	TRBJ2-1	CASIFSGISYNEQFF	TGTGCCAGCATTTTTAGCGGGATCTCCTACAATGAGCAGTTCTTC
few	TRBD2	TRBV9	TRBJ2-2	CASSSSGFRPSNTGELFF	TGTGCCAGCAGTTCTAGCGGATTCAGACCCTCGAACACCGGGGAGCTGTTTTTT
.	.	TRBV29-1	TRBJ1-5	CSVGGRANQPQHF	TGCAGCGTCGGAGGGAGGGCCAATCAGCCCCAGCATTTT
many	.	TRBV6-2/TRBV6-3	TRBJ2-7	CASSHRVYEQYF	TGTGCCAGCAGCCACAGGGTCTACGAGCAGTACTTC
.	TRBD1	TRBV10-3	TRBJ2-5	CAISQGVFQETQYF	TGTGCCATCAGCCAGGGGGTGTTCCAAGAGACCCAGTACTTC
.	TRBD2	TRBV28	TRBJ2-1	CASSLYGRVYEQFF	TGTGCCAGCAGTTTGTACGGGAGGGTCTATGAGCAGTTCTTC
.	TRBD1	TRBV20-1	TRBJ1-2	CSALTGVYGYTF	TGCAGTGCCCTGACAGGGGTCTATGGCTACACCTTC
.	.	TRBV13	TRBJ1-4	CASSPRQAGTNEKLFF	TGTGCCAGCAGCCCGAGACAGGCCGGGACTAATGAAAAACTGTTTTTT
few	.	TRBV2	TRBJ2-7	CASSPAGRSSYEQYF	TGTGCCAGCAGCCCCGCCGGACGGTCGTCCTACGAGCAGTACTTC
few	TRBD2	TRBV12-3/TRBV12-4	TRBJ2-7	CASSPGLAEPPYEQYF	TGTGCCAGCAGTCCCGGACTAGCGGAACCTCCCTACGAGCAGTACTTC
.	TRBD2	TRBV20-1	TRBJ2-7	CSASVVAGSYNEQYF	TGCAGTGCTAGTGTCGTAGCGGGAAGTTACAATGAGCAGTACTTC
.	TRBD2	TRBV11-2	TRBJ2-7	CASRELAGDPYEQYF	TGTGCCAGCAGGGAACTAGCGGGGGACCCATACGAGCAGTACTTC
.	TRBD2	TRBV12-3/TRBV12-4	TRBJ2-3	CASSVAGEFPDTQYF	TGTGCCAGCAGCGTAGCGGGAGAGTTTCCAGATACGCAGTATTTT
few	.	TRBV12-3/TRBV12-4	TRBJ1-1	CASSTTDRAPMNTEAFF	TGTGCCAGCAGTACAACGGACAGAGCACCAATGAACACTGAAGCTTTCTTT
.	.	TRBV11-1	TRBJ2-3	CASSRGLPNTDTQYF	TGTGCCAGCAGCCGAGGACTGCCCAACACAGATACGCAGTATTTT
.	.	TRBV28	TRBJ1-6	CASSLSVRNSPLHF	TGTGCCAGCAGTTTGTCGGTGCGGAATTCACCCCTCCACTTT
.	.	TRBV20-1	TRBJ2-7	CSAKGEVEQYF	TGCAGTGCTAAGGGCGAGGTCGAGCAGTACTTC
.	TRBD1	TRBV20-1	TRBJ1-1	CSAPRQGGSTEAFF	TGCAGTGCTCCTCGGCAGGGGGGGAGCACTGAAGCTTTCTTT
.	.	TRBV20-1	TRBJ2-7	CSASSGEPPAVISYEQYF	TGCAGTGCTAGTTCAGGGGAACCCCCGGCGGTAATCTCCTACGAGCAGTACTTC
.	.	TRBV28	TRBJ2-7	CASSLPAGPYYEQYF	TGTGCCAGCAGTTTACCGGCGGGACCTTATTACGAGCAGTACTTC
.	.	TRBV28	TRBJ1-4	CASSPGGASDIEKLFF	TGTGCCAGCAGTCCTGGGGGCGCCTCGGACATCGAAAAACTGTTTTTT
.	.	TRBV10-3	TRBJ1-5	CAIRHEGWSQPQHF	TGTGCCATACGACATGAGGGATGGAGTCAGCCCCAGCATTTT
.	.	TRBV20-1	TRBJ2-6	CSARVDRPLLSGANVLTF	TGCAGTGCTAGAGTCGACAGGCCTCTTCTCTCTGGGGCCAACGTCCTGACTTTC
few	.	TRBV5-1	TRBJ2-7	CASSLRPDNTYEQYF	TGCGCCAGCAGCTTGAGGCCTGATAATACCTACGAGCAGTACTTC
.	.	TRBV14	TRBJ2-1	CASSQDPWGSYNEQFF	TGTGCCAGCAGCCAAGATCCCTGGGGCTCCTACAATGAGCAGTTCTTC
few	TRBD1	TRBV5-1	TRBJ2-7	CASSLSGTGDEQYF	TGCGCCAGCAGCTTATCCGGGACAGGGGACGAGCAGTACTTC
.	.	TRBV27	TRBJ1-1	CASSPDGREAFF	TGTGCCAGCAGTCCTGACGGACGTGAAGCTTTCTTT
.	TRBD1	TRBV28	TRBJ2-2	CAHKGAGNTGELFF	TGTGCCCATAAGGGGGCAGGGAACACCGGGGAGCTGTTTTTT
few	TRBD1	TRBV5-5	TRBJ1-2	CASSILTGNYGYTF	TGTGCCAGCAGCATCCTGACAGGGAACTATGGCTACACCTTC
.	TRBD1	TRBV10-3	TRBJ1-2	CAIRGDSIYGYTF	TGTGCCATCAGAGGGGACAGTATCTATGGCTACACCTTC
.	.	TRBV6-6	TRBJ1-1	CASSYRGPSNPNTEAFF	TGTGCCAGCAGTTACCGGGGACCCTCGAACCCCAACACTGAAGCTTTCTTT
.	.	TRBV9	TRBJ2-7	CASSVVGNEQYF	TGTGCCAGCAGTGTAGTGGGTAATGAGCAGTACTTC
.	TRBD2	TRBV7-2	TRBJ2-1	CASSLDASGRWYEQFF	TGTGCCAGCAGCTTGGACGCTAGCGGGAGGTGGTATGAGCAGTTCTTC
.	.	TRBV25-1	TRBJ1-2	CASSSTGKSPGYGYTF	TGTGCCAGCAGTAGTACAGGGAAGTCTCCGGGGTATGGCTACACCTTC
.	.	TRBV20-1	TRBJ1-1	CSAEGEASTEAFF	TGCAGTGCCGAAGGGGAGGCTTCCACTGAAGCTTTCTTT
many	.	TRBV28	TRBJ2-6	CASSWTVSGANVLTF	TGTGCCAGCAGTTGGACAGTCTCTGGGGCCAACGTCCTGACTTTC
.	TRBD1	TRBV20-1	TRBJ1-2	CSARAWDRYGYTF	TGCAGTGCTAGAGCCTGGGACAGGTATGGCTACACCTTC